A single sample is the source of the 18 T cell receptor beta chains below, sequenced in a study of sequential checkpoint blockade in melanoma (dated by TCRdb to the late 2010s). The sample's treatment or condition label, decoded: randomized to nivolumab then ipilimumab (arm A) or the reverse (arm B). Libraries were constructed by the immunoSEQ multiplex PCR assay. Imported from immuneACCESS, the table was reduced by TCRdb to in-frame sequences with V and J called. These copies leave out some clones; in studies compared against another copy, an unresolved V gene accounts for under half, and the cause of the remainder is not known. The sample table contains about 21,000 clones; only one count was recorded for 25% to 35% of them. The top ten clones comprise more than 6.5% of the sample. Sequencing used tumor tissue (inferred from file names), obtained from a patient given nivolumab and ipilimumab in sequence. These receptors all come from a human donor with melanoma.

The chain joins TRBV6-8 to TRBJ2-7; D is unclear. The CDR3 length is 13 residues. The V end lost 3 bases, the J end lost 3 bases, and 9 bases lay between the germline ends. CDR1 is MNHGY and CDR2 is SAAAGT in the germline V gene. The CDR3 reads CASSYRVFYEQYF. CDR3 coding DNA: TGTGCCAGCAGTTATAGGGTCTTCTACGAGCAGTACTTC.

V gene TRBV29-1 combines with J gene TRBJ2-1; TRBD2 matches at 11 bases. V was pared by 1 base and J by 7 bases, with 6 bases of the junction left unmatched. This CDR3 has 15 residues. Germline V gene sequence: CDR1 SQVTM, CDR2 ANQGSEA. CDR3 DNA sequence: TGCAGCGTTGAAGGTACTAGCGGGAGTGATAATGAGCAGTTCTTC. Protein: CSVEGTSGSDNEQFF.

This clone came up once. The J gene is TRBJ2-2, the V gene TRBV29-1; D might be TRBD2 (6 bases). Germline V gives CDR1 SQVTM, CDR2 ANQGSEA. Trimming took off 6 bases at V and 4 bases at J, with 15 bases between the two ends. The CDR3 is made up of 14 amino acids. The CDR3 here is CSVAGGAGTGELFF. The CDR3 DNA is TGCAGCGTCGCCGGAGGGGCGGGCACCGGGGAGCTGTTTTTT.

This clone was recorded a few times. The rearrangement joins TRBV30 to TRBJ1-2, with TRBD1 identical over 8 bases. J lost 3 bases, V lost 4 bases, and 1 base had no gene match. This CDR3 region has 12 residues. Germline V gene lookup returns CDR1 GTSNPN and CDR2 SVGIG (reference sequence). The DNA of the CDR3 is TGTGCCTGGACAGGGGGCCACTATGGCTACACCTTC. This codes for CAWTGGHYGYTF.

This clone was seen once. The chain combines TRBV28 with TRBJ2-7; the D is unclear. Trimming shortened V by 8 bases and J by 0 bases, and 11 bases separated the two germline ends. Germline CDR1 and CDR2: MDHEN and SYDVKM. The CDR3 is made up of 13 amino acids. The CDR3: CASPPASSYEQYF. Here the CDR3 DNA reads TGTGCCAGCCCCCCGGCGAGCTCCTACGAGCAGTACTTC.

This chain joins TRBV6-1 and TRBJ2-5; D not certain. Looked up from germline, CDR1 is MNHNS and CDR2 is SASEGT. V was cut by 1 base and J by 2 bases, with 11 bases left in between. There are 15 residues in the CDR3. This CDR3 reads CASSEVLAGQETQYF. The CDR3 DNA sequence: TGTGCCAGCAGTGAAGTTTTGGCAGGACAAGAGACCCAGTACTTC.

This clone was counted between two and nine times. The chain combines TRBV11-3 with TRBJ2-3; 11 bases align to TRBD2. Germline CDR1 reads SGHNT; CDR2 reads YENEEA. The CDR3 has 15 amino acids. V trimming: 5 bases; J trimming: 10 bases; junction bases outside the gene matches: 11. CDR3 nucleotides: TGTGCCAGCAGCCAAGTGGGTAGCGGGAGGGATGCGCAGTATTTT. It encodes CASSQVGSGRDAQYF.

This chain uses TRBV9 with TRBJ1-2, with D perhaps matching TRBD1 (5 bases). Germline V gene lookup returns CDR1 SGDLS and CDR2 YYNGEE. CDR3 size: 13 residues. V lost 2 bases, J lost 4 bases, and 9 bases lay in between. CDR3 coding DNA: TGTGCCAGCAGCGTTTCCGGGGGCTATGGCTACACCTTC. Protein sequence: CASSVSGGYGYTF. Filled out from reference TRBV9 and TRBJ1-2, the complete variable domain reads DSGVTQTPKHLITATGQRVTLRCSPRSGDLSVYWYQQSLDQGLQFLIQYYNGEERAKGNILERFSAQQFPDLHSELNLSSLELGDSALYFCASSVSGGYGYTFGSGTRLTVV.

This clone is medium-sized (0.01 to 0.1%) by share. J is TRBJ2-1 and V is TRBV29-1, with TRBD2 identical over 8 bases. CDR3 length: 13 amino acids. Germline trimming cut 6 bases from V and 6 bases from J; bases unmatched to any gene: 7. Germline lookup yields CDR1 SQVTM and CDR2 ANQGSEA. DNA of the CDR3: TGCAGCGTGGGGACTAGGTCGTTCAATGAGCAGTTCTTC. This gives the protein CSVGTRSFNEQFF.

In its sample, this clone was seen once. The V and J genes are TRBV5-1 and TRBJ1-6, with 10 bases fitting TRBD1. The germline V gene has CDR1 SGHRS and CDR2 YFSETQ. CDR3 length: 16 residues. The J segment lost 3 bases and the V segment lost 4 bases, leaving 4 bases of the junction unmatched. The CDR3 sequence: CASSGGTGVYNSPLHF. CDR3 in DNA: TGCGCCAGCAGCGGGGGGACAGGGGTCTATAATTCACCCCTCCACTTT.

V is TRBV30 and J is TRBJ2-7; 7 bases align to TRBD1. Germline V gives CDR1 GTSNPN, CDR2 SVGIG (reference sequence). The CDR3 runs to 12 residues. V lost 3 bases, J lost 6 bases, and 5 bases stayed unmatched. CDR3 DNA: TGTGCCTGGAGCCTACAGGGGCCCGAGCAGTACTTC. This translates into CAWSLQGPEQYF.

This clone was observed a few times. The V and J genes are TRBV11-3 and TRBJ2-2, with 12 bases lining up with TRBD1. CDR3 length: 17 amino acids. Germline-derived CDR1 and CDR2 are SGHNT and YENEEA. Losses at the gene ends were 4 bases for V and 2 bases for J; bases not matched to a gene: 5. The CDR3 protein is CASSSGTGGKNTGELFF. CDR3 nucleotides: TGTGCCAGCAGCTCGGGGACAGGGGGCAAAAACACCGGGGAGCTGTTTTTT. The variable domain in full, with the rest retrieved from reference TRBV11-3 and TRBJ2-2, is EAGVVQSPRYKIIEKKQPVAFWCNPISGHNTLYWYLQNLGQGPELLIRYENEEAVDDSQLPKDRFSAERLKGVDSTLKIQPAELGDSAVYLCASSSGTGGKNTGELFFGEGSRLTVL.

The chain couples TRBV19 to TRBJ2-7; possibly TRBD2 for D (7 bases). The V gene's germline CDR1 is LNHDA and CDR2 SQIVND (reference sequence). The CDR3 sequence is 15 residues long. V was cut by 10 bases and J by 0 bases, with 19 bases left in between. CDR3 nucleotide sequence: TGTGCCACTTCCTACGGGGGGCTGAGCTCCTACGAGCAGTACTTC. It specifies CATSYGGLSSYEQYF.

This chain connects TRBV30 to TRBJ2-1; 10 positions agree with TRBD2. V lost 2 bases to trimming and J lost 7 bases; unmatched junction nucleotides: 5. Germline V gene lookup returns CDR1 GTSNPN and CDR2 SVGIG (reference sequence). The CDR3 extends over 14 amino acids. The CDR3 here is CAWSTLAGVNEQFF. In DNA, the CDR3 is TGTGCCTGGAGTACGCTAGCGGGGGTAAATGAGCAGTTCTTC.

By sample share, this clone is medium-sized. The chain carries TRBV6-8 and TRBJ1-6; D gene uncertain. Trimming stripped 5 bases from V and 0 bases from J, with 5 bases between. Germline CDR1 reads MNHGY; CDR2 reads SAAAGT. The CDR3 sequence is 14 residues long. The CDR3 DNA reads as TGTGCCAGCAGTAGAAGCTCCTATAATTCACCCCTCCACTTT. As protein: CASSRSSYNSPLHF.

V gene TRBV19 combines with J gene TRBJ1-5, with TRBD1 identical over 8 bases. This CDR3 has 15 residues. J was trimmed by 5 bases and V by 1 base; bases with no gene match: 4. From germline, CDR1 is LNHDA and CDR2 SQIVND (reference sequence). CDR3 in DNA: TGTGCCAGTAGTATAGGGCAGGGGGCCTATCAGCCCCAGCATTTT. Encoded protein: CASSIGQGAYQPQHF.

The V gene is TRBV6-7, the J gene TRBJ1-5, with D unclear. TRBV6-7 is placed among ORFs of uncertain function. The CDR3 length is 11 residues. Deletions cut 5 bases from V and 7 bases from J, with 6 bases between. In DNA, the CDR3 is TGTGCCAGCAGTGAAGAACAGCCCCAGCATTTT. Translation: CASSEEQPQHF.

The rearrangement uses TRBV19 and TRBJ2-4; TRBD1 agrees at 8 bases. Per germline, CDR1 LNHDA and CDR2 SQIVND (reference sequence). Germline trimming cut 11 bases from V and 12 bases from J; bases unmatched to any gene: 15. The CDR3 loop spans 13 amino acids. The CDR3 protein is CASLGDRPTTQYF. The CDR3 region has the DNA TGTGCCTCCCTAGGGGACAGGCCAACAACTCAGTACTTC.